The entry below describes one T cell receptor (beta chain). Antigen: not known. The data originate from a study of CD4 T cells in relation to SARS-CoV-2 and coronaviruses. The assay was immunoSEQ multiplex PCR, and TCRdb's table has in-frame clones only and misses some. Of tens of thousands of clones listed, around 75% are singletons. Before the COVID-19 pandemic, during about 2011-2019, CD4+ T cells were taken from unexposed donors. CD4+ T cells were isolated from the cells after about 11 days of culture. The source material was CD4+ T cells from PBMCs, cultured in vitro. This sequence originates from a human donor in good health.

Written as DNA, the CDR3 is TGTGCCAGCAGTACAGGTGACGAACCCTACGAGCAGTACTTC. Amino acid sequence: CASSTGDEPYEQYF. V usage is TRBV5-4 and J usage is TRBJ2-7, with D perhaps TRBD1 (5 bases). The CDR3 runs 14 residues. CDR1 is SGHNT and CDR2 is YYREEE in the germline V gene (reference sequence). The V end lost 5 bases, the J end lost 2 bases, and 14 bases lay between the germline ends.